This T cell receptor (beta chain) is drawn from a study of regulatory T cells in long-lasting Graves disease. About the study: Duration of antithyroid drug therapy among newly diagnosed Graves' patients was under 3 months.

The sample holds many counts of this clonotype. Library construction for TCR beta used iRepertoire HTBI primers and Arm-PCR of CDR3 regions. A single record per CDR3 protein comes from TCRdb applying MiXCR to the multiplex PCR reads. This table holds about 370,000 distinct CDR3 sequences, roughly a sixth found once. The CDR3 extends over 13 amino acids. Germline CDR1 reads MNHEY; CDR2 reads SMNVEV (reference sequence). V was cut by 0 bases and J by 13 bases, with 10 bases left in between. Time point given: newly diagnosed GD, antithyroid drugs for less than 3 months. RNA extracted from PBMCs served as the sequencing template.

This chain connects TRBV27 to TRBJ1-6, with D possibly matching TRBD1 (5 bases). The source of this sequence is a female donor with Graves disease. Sequenced here: peripheral blood mononuclear cells (PBMCs), sampled at new diagnosis, from a patient treated with antithyroid drugs. The CDR3 nucleotides read TGTGCCAGCAGTTTATCCCCACGGGGCCCCCTCCACTTT. Translation gives CASSLSPRGPLHF.